The 9 T cell receptor beta chains in this list originate from one sample, sequenced in a study of T cell responses to AZD1222 COVID-19 vaccine. Method: immunoSEQ multiplex PCR; TCRdb's copy keeps in-frame clones and lacks some. The data hold approximately 140,000 clones, with 93% observed a single time. The sequenced sample was peripheral blood, obtained on day 0 of AZD1222 vaccination. The source of these receptors is an adult in good health.

The rearrangement links TRBV3-1 (or the pseudogene TRBV3-2) to TRBJ2-1, with 11 bases that match TRBD2. Trimming removed 4 bases from V and 7 bases from J; junction bases left unmatched: 18. This CDR3 has 19 amino acids. Germline loops: CDR1 LGHDT, CDR2 YNNKEL (reference sequence). The CDR3 bases are TGTGCCAGCAGCCGCCACGGGGGACTAGCGGCCCAAGCGGGGAATGAGCAGTTCTTC. Translation gives CASSRHGGLAAQAGNEQFF.

The chain carries TRBV5-4 and TRBJ2-1, with 11 bases identical to TRBD2. The V gene's germline CDR1 is SGHNT and CDR2 YYREEE (reference sequence). V gave up 4 bases and J gave up 10 bases; unmatched junction bases: 13. The CDR3 is made up of 16 amino acids. CDR3 residues: CASSTTLAGGLGEQFF. The CDR3 region has the DNA TGTGCCAGCAGCACCACGTTAGCGGGGGGGCTCGGGGAGCAGTTCTTC.

V is TRBV12-3 or TRBV12-4 and J is TRBJ2-1, with D unresolved. The CDR3 contains 13 residues. The ends were cut back, 5 bases at V and 2 bases at J, with 7 bases in the middle. CDR3 bases: TGTGCCAGCAGTCTAAATACCTACAATGAGCAGTTCTTC. It yields the protein CASSLNTYNEQFF.

The chain is built from TRBV9 and TRBJ2-3; 12 bases are shared with TRBD2. The CDR3 covers 17 residues. CDR1 and CDR2 from the germline V gene are SGDLS and YYNGEE. V lost 3 bases and J lost 3; bases outside the gene matches: 8. This CDR3 is CASSARLAGVGTDTQYF. As DNA, the CDR3 is TGTGCCAGCAGCGCGAGACTAGCGGGAGTGGGAACAGATACGCAGTATTTT.

This clone was counted once. The chain links TRBV2 to TRBJ1-6; D may be TRBD1 (6 bases). CDR3 length: 16 amino acids. Looked up from germline, CDR1 is SNHLY and CDR2 is FYNNEI. V dropped 7 bases and J dropped 0 bases, with 13 bases sitting between them. CDR3 coding DNA: TGTGCCAGCAACGGACAGATTCCCTCCTATAATTCACCCCTCCACTTT. Protein product: CASNGQIPSYNSPLHF.

The rearrangement uses TRBV4-2 and TRBJ1-2, with 7 positions matching TRBD1. Germline V CDR1 and CDR2: LGHNA, YNFKEQ. With V trimmed by 4 bases and J by 6 bases, 20 bases remained unmatched. The CDR3 covers 18 residues. This CDR3 reads CASSPPMGGGGARNGYTF. In nucleotides, the CDR3 is TGTGCCAGCAGCCCCCCGATGGGGGGAGGGGGCGCAAGGAATGGCTACACCTTC.

The CDR3 nucleotides are TGTGCCAGCAGCCCCCAGGCAGGGATCGATTCACCCCTCCACTTT. This gives the protein CASSPQAGIDSPLHF. This chain joins TRBV28 and TRBJ1-6; D is perhaps TRBD1 (5 bases). Trimming left V 6 bases short and J 8 bases short, with 17 bases between. Germline lookup yields CDR1 MDHEN and CDR2 SYDVKM. The CDR3 totals 15 residues.

This clone occurred once. The chain has TRBV6-5 and TRBJ1-3, with TRBD1 as a possible D gene (6 bases). Germline V lookup: CDR1 MNHEY, CDR2 SVGAGI. The CDR3 is made up of 14 amino acids. Trimming took 5 bases from V and 8 from J, leaving 16 bases between them. The CDR3 DNA reads TGTGCCAGCAGTCGGCAAGGGGGGATAGACACCATATATTTT. It encodes CASSRQGGIDTIYF.

The gene calls are TRBV4-1 and TRBJ1-1; D is uncertain. The length of the CDR3 is 13 residues. V lost 4 bases to trimming and J lost 7 bases, with 13 bases between them. The V gene's germline CDR1 is MGHRA and CDR2 YSYEKL. Here the CDR3 reads CASSRSPGLEAFF. In DNA form, the CDR3 reads TGCGCCAGCAGCCGGTCACCGGGTCTTGAAGCTTTCTTT.